The 18 T cell receptor beta chains below were found in one sample sequenced in a study of T-cell reconstitution after alpha-beta-depleted transplantation in children. Preparation of the TCRbeta library involved a method that used unique molecular identifiers. TCRdb analysed the PCR reads with MiXCR anew, one entry per CDR3 protein. The data contain approximately 230,000 distinct CDR3 sequences, roughly a quarter of them singletons. The sample in question was PBMCs, obtained before TCRalphabeta/CD19-depleted stem cell transplant. These receptors were collected from a girl aged 2 to 10 with Fanconi anemia, due to receive a stem cell transplant.

This clonotype was recorded at least ten times. CDR3 loop: CSATGTSGSLVYEQYF. The CDR3, as DNA: TGCAGCGCAACCGGGACTAGCGGGAGCTTGGTCTACGAGCAGTACTTC. The chain carries TRBV29-1 and TRBJ2-7; 14 positions match TRBD2. Trimming at V came to 7 bases and at J to 3 bases, leaving 11 bases not matched to a gene. Germline V lookup: CDR1 SQVTM, CDR2 ANQGSEA. This CDR3 has 16 residues.

This clonotype showed up just a few times. This chain connects TRBV20-1 to TRBJ1-2, with TRBD1 identical over 8 bases. This CDR3 region has 14 residues. Germline lookup yields CDR1 DFQATT and CDR2 SNEGSKA (reference sequence). V gave up 3 bases and J gave up 4 bases; unmatched junction bases: 7. CDR3 protein: CSARVQGAGYGYTF. In DNA form, the CDR3 reads TGCAGTGCTAGGGTCCAGGGGGCAGGCTATGGCTACACCTTC.

This clonotype was recorded only once. The chain links TRBV20-1 to TRBJ2-1, with 10 bases that match TRBD2. J lost 10 bases, V lost 2 bases, and 5 bases had no gene match. CDR3 length equals 13 residues. CDR1 DFQATT and CDR2 SNEGSKA come from the germline V gene (reference sequence). For the CDR3, the DNA is TGCAGTGCTAGACTAGCGGGGGCTTCCGAGCAGTTCTTC. Amino acid sequence: CSARLAGASEQFF.

This clonotype was found many times. The chain employs TRBV5-1 and TRBJ1-1; 7 bases agree with TRBD1. This CDR3 is built from 14 residues. The germline gives CDR1 SGHRS, CDR2 YFSETQ. V shed 4 bases, J shed 0 bases, and the junction held 3 bases outside the gene matches. The CDR3 protein is CASSPRGLNTEAFF. In DNA, the CDR3 is TGCGCCAGCAGCCCAAGGGGGCTGAACACTGAAGCTTTCTTT.

The chain uses TRBV12-3 or TRBV12-4 and TRBJ1-5; D is uncertain. V lost 6 bases and J 0 bases, leaving 18 bases between the germline ends. The CDR3 consists of 17 residues. This chain's CDR3 is CASSTQTAYYSNQPQHF. CDR3 bases: TGTGCCAGCAGCACCCAAACAGCTTACTATAGCAATCAGCCCCAGCATTTT.

This clonotype was seen only a few times. The chain carries TRBV7-2 and TRBJ1-1, with no clear D. The CDR3 runs 12 residues. V was trimmed by 3 bases and J by 5 bases, leaving 7 bases between them. Germline V gives CDR1 SGHTA, CDR2 FQGNSA. The CDR3 DNA is TGTGCCAGCAGCTTCGGTAGAACTGAAGCTTTCTTT. This encodes CASSFGRTEAFF.

The V and J genes are TRBV20-1 and TRBJ2-7; 8 nucleotides match TRBD1. The germline V gene has CDR1 DFQATT and CDR2 SNEGSKA (reference sequence). V trimming: 6 bases; J trimming: 4 bases; junction bases outside the gene matches: 8. There are 13 residues in the CDR3. The CDR3 bases are TGCAGTGCCATGACAGGGGCGATATACGAGCAGTACTTC. Amino acid sequence: CSAMTGAIYEQYF.

This clonotype was detected a few times. The chain's CDR3 is CASSLSSNYEQYF. DNA for the CDR3: TGTGCCAGCAGTTTATCTAGCAACTACGAGCAGTACTTC. The chain is built from TRBV27 and TRBJ2-7; no definite D call. CDR1 is MNHEY, CDR2 SMNVEV, per germline (reference sequence). V gave up 0 bases and J gave up 3 bases, with 6 bases separating them. The CDR3 runs to 13 residues.

The chain combines TRBV20-1 with TRBJ2-5; a possible D gene is TRBD2 (6 bases). The germline V gene has CDR1 DFQATT and CDR2 SNEGSKA (reference sequence). Trimming removed 3 bases at V and 4 bases at J, with 12 bases between. CDR3 length: 13 amino acids. The CDR3 loop reads CSASGSLAETQYF. The CDR3 DNA is TGCAGTGCTAGCGGGAGTTTAGCAGAGACCCAGTACTTC.

The rearrangement links TRBV2 to TRBJ1-1; D remains unclear. V was cut by 6 bases and J by 3 bases, with 14 bases left in between. Per germline, CDR1 SNHLY and CDR2 FYNNEI. CDR3 length: 14 amino acids. CDR3 sequence (DNA): TGTGCCAGCAGCGTGGATCCAACCTACACTGAAGCTTTCTTT. It is translated as CASSVDPTYTEAFF.

This clonotype showed up just a few times. The chain recombines TRBV29-1 with TRBJ2-2; D remains ambiguous. CDR3 length: 13 amino acids. In germline, CDR1 is SQVTM, CDR2 ANQGSEA. Deletions cut 5 bases from V and 4 bases from J, with 11 bases between. The CDR3 DNA reads as TGCAGCGTTTCCCATATTGGCACCGGGGAGCTGTTTTTT. Translation: CSVSHIGTGELFF.

At least ten counts were recorded for this clonotype. CDR3 coding DNA: TGTGCCAGCAGGGGACTCCTGAACACCGGGGAGCTGTTTTTT. This sequence encodes CASRGLLNTGELFF. The chain joins TRBV6-1 to TRBJ2-2; D possibly corresponds to TRBD2 (6 bases). The V end was cut by 6 bases, the J end by 1 base, with 9 bases between. The CDR3 is made up of 14 amino acids. CDR1 is MNHNS and CDR2 is SASEGT in the germline V gene.

This rearrangement joins TRBV18 to TRBJ2-6, with 7 positions matching TRBD1. The junction had 6 bases not matched to a gene; V was cut back by 6 bases and J by 4 bases. Germline CDR1 reads KGHSH; CDR2 reads LQKENI. This CDR3 has 15 amino acids. DNA for the CDR3: TGTGCCAGCTCCACGGACAGGTCCGGGGCCAACGTCCTGACTTTC. Its translation: CASSTDRSGANVLTF. Drawing the rest from reference TRBV18 and TRBJ2-6, the complete variable domain is NAGVMQNPRHLVRRRGQEARLRCSPMKGHSHVYWYRQLPEEGLKFMVYLQKENIIDESGMPKERFSAEFPKEGPSILRIQQVVRGDSAAYFCASSTDRSGANVLTFGAGSRLTVL.

This clonotype was picked up a small number of times. The CDR3 DNA reads TGCAGTGGGATAAATACAGGGATGAACACTGAAGCTTTCTTT. It specifies CSGINTGMNTEAFF. This chain links TRBV20-1 with TRBJ1-1, with a weak D call TRBD1 (6 bases). Germline V CDR1 and CDR2: DFQATT, SNEGSKA (reference sequence). Trimming removed 7 bases at V and 0 bases at J, with 15 bases between. The CDR3 length is 14 residues.

This clonotype was observed a handful of times. The V and J genes are TRBV28 and TRBJ2-1; D uncertain. The CDR3 is 12 amino acids. Germline CDR1 and CDR2: MDHEN and SYDVKM. V was pared by 5 bases and J by 9 bases, with 11 bases between. The CDR3 nucleotides read TGTGCCAGCAGTGCTTTTCTGCTTGAGCAGTTCTTC. Translating it yields CASSAFLLEQFF.

This clonotype showed up just a few times. The chain couples TRBV25-1 to TRBJ2-7; 11 nucleotides agree with TRBD2. Germline lookup yields CDR1 MGHDK and CDR2 SYGVNS. V shed 5 bases, J shed 5 bases, and the junction held 8 bases outside the gene matches. This CDR3 has 15 residues. CDR3 sequence (DNA): TGTGCCAGCAGTCCCGAGACTAGCGGGATCAACGAGCAGTACTTC. It yields the protein CASSPETSGINEQYF.

This clonotype came up many times. V and J are TRBV29-1 and TRBJ2-1; 7 positions agree with TRBD2. V gave up 7 bases and J gave up 6 bases; unmatched junction bases: 18. This CDR3 contains 16 residues. CDR1 and CDR2 from the germline V gene are SQVTM and ANQGSEA. CDR3 in amino acids: CSAWPQLALRINEQFF. CDR3 nucleotides: TGCAGCGCCTGGCCGCAACTAGCGCTGAGGATCAATGAGCAGTTCTTC.

This clonotype was observed many times. The chain has TRBV7-2 and TRBJ2-1; no definite D call. Trimming cost V 1 base and J 4 bases, with 8 bases left between them. The germline V gene has CDR1 SGHTA and CDR2 FQGNSA. The CDR3 runs to 14 residues. CDR3 sequence (DNA): TGTGCCAGCAGCTTAGATCGCGGATACAATGAGCAGTTCTTC. Protein product: CASSLDRGYNEQFF.